This TCR beta chain was identified during a study of early T cells in non-severe SARS-CoV-2 infection. Background on the study: Sequenced material consisted of bulk RNA (from unsorted whole blood), and chains were unpaired.

Germline values: CDR1 ENHRY, CDR2 SYGVKD. Deletions cut 4 bases from V and 2 bases from J, with 11 bases between. CDR3 length: 14 amino acids. MiXCR, applied by TCRdb to the 5' RACE reads, yields one record per CDR3 protein. The repertoire holds tens of thousands of distinct CDR3 sequences, with approximately 12% as singletons. The sequencing here drew on whole blood, taken at baseline. The receptor was derived from an adult who was a healthcare worker with PCR-confirmed SARS-CoV-2 infection or an uninfected control (not recorded which). The chain recombines TRBV10-3 with TRBJ1-1; D is unclear. This CDR3 is CAISAQRGNTEAFF. DNA of the CDR3: TGTGCCATCAGTGCACAGAGAGGCAACACTGAAGCTTTCTTT.